A selection of T cell receptor beta chains follows, all from one sample in a study of post-analysis software for immune sequencing data. TCRdb fed the PCR reads into MiXCR, producing one record per CDR3 protein. Of a few hundred thousand distinct CDR3 sequences listed, 30% to 45% are singletons. The sequencing sample was made of blood. The receptors shown here come from a girl between 5 and 17 years old with multiple sclerosis. Each CDR3 is given with its conserved first and last residue. A D gene is named only where the DNA matches it firmly. Clone size appears in some rows only: once, few, many, or a class for an expanded clone.

len: 14
d_gene: NA
v_gene: TRBV3-1
abundance: few
j_gene: TRBJ1-2
CDR3nt: TGTGCCAGCAGCCATGAAGGGATAGGCTATGGCTACACCTTC
CDR3aa: CASSHEGIGYGYTF

len: 14
d_gene: NA
v_gene: TRBV3-1
abundance: few
j_gene: TRBJ2-5
CDR3nt: TGTGCCAGCAGCCAGGGTCAAGATTTTGAGACCCAGTACTTC
CDR3aa: CASSQGQDFETQYF

len: 16
d_gene: TRBD1
v_gene: TRBV16
abundance: few
j_gene: TRBJ2-7
CDR3nt: TGTGCCAGCAGCCAAGGACAGGGGCTACTGAAGGGGGAGCAGTACTTC
CDR3aa: CASSQGQGLLKGEQYF

len: 14
d_gene: TRBD1
v_gene: TRBV25-1
abundance: NA
j_gene: TRBJ1-4
CDR3nt: TGTGCCAGCCGTGGGGACAGGGAGGTAGAAAAACTGTTTTTT
CDR3aa: CASRGDREVEKLFF

len: 13
d_gene: NA
v_gene: TRBV27
abundance: NA
j_gene: TRBJ2-5
CDR3nt: TGTGCCAGCAGTTGGGCCGGACAAGAGACCCAGTACTTC
CDR3aa: CASSWAGQETQYF

len: 16
d_gene: TRBD2
v_gene: TRBV9
abundance: NA
j_gene: TRBJ2-3
CDR3nt: TGTGCCAGCAGCCCAGTTGGGGGGGTTGGATCAGATACGCAGTATTTT
CDR3aa: CASSPVGGVGSDTQYF

len: 16
d_gene: NA
v_gene: TRBV3-1
abundance: NA
j_gene: TRBJ2-1
CDR3nt: TGTGCCAGCAGCCAAGAAGGCAGGGGACCCTACAATGAGCAGTTCTTC
CDR3aa: CASSQEGRGPYNEQFF

len: 16
d_gene: TRBD2
v_gene: TRBV20-1
abundance: NA
j_gene: TRBJ2-3
CDR3nt: TGCAGTGCTTGGGGACTAGCGGGGGCCAGCACAGATACGCAGTATTTT
CDR3aa: CSAWGLAGASTDTQYF

len: 13
d_gene: NA
v_gene: TRBV4-3
abundance: few
j_gene: TRBJ2-7
CDR3nt: TGCGCCAGCAGCCAAGATCTCCTCTACGAGCAGTACTTC
CDR3aa: CASSQDLLYEQYF

len: 17
d_gene: TRBD2
v_gene: TRBV7-2
abundance: few
j_gene: TRBJ2-5
CDR3nt: TGTGCCAGCGGCGATCAAACCCAAGCGGGGGGAGGCGAGACCCAGTACTTC
CDR3aa: CASGDQTQAGGGETQYF

len: 15
d_gene: NA
v_gene: TRBV3-1
abundance: few
j_gene: TRBJ2-7
CDR3nt: TGTGCCAGCAGCGCCCGGGACAAAGGGAGTGACGAGCAGTACTTC
CDR3aa: CASSARDKGSDEQYF

len: 15
d_gene: TRBD1
v_gene: TRBV4-1
abundance: NA
j_gene: TRBJ1-1
CDR3nt: TGCGCCAGCAGAAAAGGCCAGGGGGCGCATACTGAAGCTTTCTTT
CDR3aa: CASRKGQGAHTEAFF

len: 13
d_gene: NA
v_gene: TRBV18
abundance: NA
j_gene: TRBJ1-1
CDR3nt: TGTGCCAGCTCGCTTACAGGGCCCACTGAAGCTTTCTTT
CDR3aa: CASSLTGPTEAFF

len: 16
d_gene: NA
v_gene: TRBV9
abundance: NA
j_gene: TRBJ2-2
CDR3nt: TGTGCCAGCAGCCCCAGAGGCCAGGGGGGCACCGGGGAGCTGTTTTTT
CDR3aa: CASSPRGQGGTGELFF

len: 16
d_gene: TRBD1
v_gene: TRBV3-1
abundance: few
j_gene: TRBJ2-7
CDR3nt: TGTGCCAGCAGCCCTCAGACAGGGGTGGCTTCCTACGAGCAGTACTTC
CDR3aa: CASSPQTGVASYEQYF

len: 14
d_gene: NA
v_gene: TRBV11-2
abundance: few
j_gene: TRBJ2-2
CDR3nt: TGTGCCAGCAGCTTAGCCGGGTACACCGGGGAGCTGTTTTTT
CDR3aa: CASSLAGYTGELFF

len: 14
d_gene: NA
v_gene: TRBV6-2/TRBV6-3
abundance: few
j_gene: TRBJ2-1
CDR3nt: TGTGCCGTCCGCGGGGCCGATGTCCACAATGAGCAGTTCTTC
CDR3aa: CAVRGADVHNEQFF

len: 15
d_gene: NA
v_gene: TRBV6-6
abundance: NA
j_gene: TRBJ1-1
CDR3nt: TGTGCCAGCAGTTATCCTCCCGGGACTGGGACTGAAGCTTTCTTT
CDR3aa: CASSYPPGTGTEAFF

len: 14
d_gene: NA
v_gene: TRBV15
abundance: NA
j_gene: TRBJ2-3
CDR3nt: TGTGCCACCAGCAGAGAGGGGGGCACAGATACGCAGTATTTT
CDR3aa: CATSREGGTDTQYF

len: 11
d_gene: NA
v_gene: TRBV6-5
abundance: few
j_gene: TRBJ2-7
CDR3nt: TGTGCCAGCAGGACAAGCTACGAGCAGTACTTC
CDR3aa: CASRTSYEQYF

len: 13
d_gene: NA
v_gene: TRBV29-1
abundance: NA
j_gene: TRBJ1-1
CDR3nt: TGCAGCGTTGAAGAGGGAATGAACACTGAAGCTTTCTTT
CDR3aa: CSVEEGMNTEAFF

len: 15
d_gene: TRBD1
v_gene: TRBV7-3
abundance: once
j_gene: TRBJ2-7
CDR3nt: TGTGCCGGCACCAAACCCGGGACAGAAAACTACGAGCAGTACTTC
CDR3aa: CAGTKPGTENYEQYF

len: 17
d_gene: TRBD1
v_gene: TRBV7-2
abundance: NA
j_gene: TRBJ2-7
CDR3nt: TGTGCCAGCAGCTACCCACGCCGAGGACAGGGGGTTGAAGTGCAGTACTTC
CDR3aa: CASSYPRRGQGVEVQYF

len: 14
d_gene: TRBD1
v_gene: TRBV27
abundance: NA
j_gene: TRBJ1-1
CDR3nt: TGTGCCCGCAGTGTACAGGGGGCGAGCACTGAAGCTTTCTTT
CDR3aa: CARSVQGASTEAFF

len: 11
d_gene: NA
v_gene: TRBV12-3/TRBV12-4
abundance: NA
j_gene: TRBJ2-6
CDR3nt: TGTGCCAGTAGCCGCGGGGACGTCCTGACTTTC
CDR3aa: CASSRGDVLTF

len: 14
d_gene: NA
v_gene: TRBV12-3/TRBV12-4
abundance: many
j_gene: TRBJ2-5
CDR3nt: TGTGCCAGCAGTTTAAGGCTCTGGCAAGAGACCCAGTACTTC
CDR3aa: CASSLRLWQETQYF

len: 17
d_gene: TRBD2
v_gene: TRBV14
abundance: NA
j_gene: TRBJ2-5
CDR3nt: TGTGCCAGCGGCCAAGTGGGGACTAGCGGGGGTTTGAAGACCCAGTACTTC
CDR3aa: CASGQVGTSGGLKTQYF

len: 12
d_gene: NA
v_gene: TRBV27
abundance: few
j_gene: TRBJ2-1
CDR3nt: TGTGCCAGCAGTTCCGCGTCCAATGAGCAGTTCTTC
CDR3aa: CASSSASNEQFF

len: 15
d_gene: NA
v_gene: TRBV6-9
abundance: NA
j_gene: TRBJ2-3
CDR3nt: TGTGCCAGCGGACAGCGGGATGGGGGGACAGATACGCAGTATTTT
CDR3aa: CASGQRDGGTDTQYF

len: 15
d_gene: NA
v_gene: TRBV7-2
abundance: NA
j_gene: TRBJ2-7
CDR3nt: TGTGCCAGCAGTCAGTCCAGGGTGGGCTCCTACGAGCAGTACTTC
CDR3aa: CASSQSRVGSYEQYF

len: 16
d_gene: NA
v_gene: TRBV27
abundance: few
j_gene: TRBJ2-7
CDR3nt: TGTGCCAGCAGTTTCGGGCCGCCTCAGGCCATCTACGCGCAGTACTTC
CDR3aa: CASSFGPPQAIYAQYF

len: 15
d_gene: NA
v_gene: TRBV25-1
abundance: NA
j_gene: TRBJ2-3
CDR3nt: TGTGCCAGCAGTGAATGGGGTAGTAGCACAGATACGCAGTATTTT
CDR3aa: CASSEWGSSTDTQYF

len: 13
d_gene: NA
v_gene: TRBV29-1
abundance: NA
j_gene: TRBJ2-7
CDR3nt: TGCAGCGTGAACACTGCGGGTCCCTACGAGCAGTACTTC
CDR3aa: CSVNTAGPYEQYF

len: 15
d_gene: TRBD1
v_gene: TRBV7-9
abundance: few
j_gene: TRBJ2-7
CDR3nt: TGTGCCAGCAGCTTAGCTCGGACAGGAGACTACGAGCAGTACTTC
CDR3aa: CASSLARTGDYEQYF

len: 15
d_gene: TRBD1
v_gene: TRBV12-3/TRBV12-4
abundance: few
j_gene: TRBJ2-7
CDR3nt: TGTGCCAGCAGCCATAATTCGGGACAGGGCAACGTTAGGTACTTC
CDR3aa: CASSHNSGQGNVRYF

len: 15
d_gene: TRBD2
v_gene: TRBV6-2/TRBV6-3
abundance: few
j_gene: TRBJ2-1
CDR3nt: TGTGCCAGCAGTTACTGGCTAGCGGGAGACAATGAGCAGTTCTTC
CDR3aa: CASSYWLAGDNEQFF

len: 14
d_gene: NA
v_gene: TRBV29-1
abundance: few
j_gene: TRBJ2-7
CDR3nt: TGCAGCGCTACCGGAGGTGTTAACTCCTACGAGCAGTACTTC
CDR3aa: CSATGGVNSYEQYF

len: 12
d_gene: NA
v_gene: TRBV5-1
abundance: few
j_gene: TRBJ2-5
CDR3nt: TGCGCCAGCAGGGACCCCCGGGAGACCCAGTACTTC
CDR3aa: CASRDPRETQYF

len: 15
d_gene: TRBD1
v_gene: TRBV28
abundance: few
j_gene: TRBJ1-2
CDR3nt: TGTGCCAGCAGTTCCTCCTCGACAGGGAACTATGGCTACACCTTC
CDR3aa: CASSSSSTGNYGYTF

len: 11
d_gene: NA
v_gene: TRBV29-1
abundance: many
j_gene: TRBJ2-7
CDR3nt: TGCAGCGTTGGTGGGGGGAGCGAGCAGTACTTC
CDR3aa: CSVGGGSEQYF

len: 15
d_gene: NA
v_gene: TRBV2
abundance: NA
j_gene: TRBJ2-3
CDR3nt: TGTGCCAGCAGTCGATCCGGGACTTCAATTAATACGCAGTATTTT
CDR3aa: CASSRSGTSINTQYF

len: 14
d_gene: NA
v_gene: TRBV5-1
abundance: NA
j_gene: TRBJ2-7
CDR3nt: TGCGCCAGCAGCTTGGAGGGGGGCGCCTACGAGCAGTACTTC
CDR3aa: CASSLEGGAYEQYF